The T cell receptor (beta chain) under discussion was sequenced for a study of OX40 agonist ivuxolimab in advanced cancers. This clone has a single count. What it binds is unknown. V was shortened by 5 bases and J by 1 base, with 20 bases between the two germline ends. CDR1 and CDR2 (germline): MDHEN, SYDVKM. This CDR3 has 17 amino acids. Overall study findings and caveats: CD8+ T cells showed, on average, more clonal expansion than CD4+ cells. CD4+ and CD8+ blood T cells expanded clonally by week 6 at 0.1 to 3.0 mg/kg.

Here immunoSEQ multiplex PCR was the method, and the copy in TCRdb shows in-frame clones only, minus some. The sample includes fewer than 65,000 clones, approximately 92% of them seen just once. The chain uses TRBV28 and TRBJ1-1, with D hard to call. The sample here was CD4+ or CD8+ T cells sorted from blood, taken in a trial of the OX40 agonist ivuxolimab. The source is an adult with an advanced solid tumor such as melanoma, head and neck, liver or kidney cancer. The CDR3 protein is CASSPPVGRQGNTEAFF. In DNA form, the CDR3 reads TGTGCCAGCAGTCCGCCGGTGGGTCGGCAAGGGAACACTGAAGCTTTCTTT. The full variable domain, its missing parts supplied by reference TRBV28 and TRBJ1-1, is DVKVTQSSRYLVKRTGEKVFLECVQDMDHENMFWYRQDPGLGLRLIYFSYDVKMKEKGDIPEGYSVSREKKERFSLILESASTNQTSMYLCASSPPVGRQGNTEAFFGQGTRLTVV.